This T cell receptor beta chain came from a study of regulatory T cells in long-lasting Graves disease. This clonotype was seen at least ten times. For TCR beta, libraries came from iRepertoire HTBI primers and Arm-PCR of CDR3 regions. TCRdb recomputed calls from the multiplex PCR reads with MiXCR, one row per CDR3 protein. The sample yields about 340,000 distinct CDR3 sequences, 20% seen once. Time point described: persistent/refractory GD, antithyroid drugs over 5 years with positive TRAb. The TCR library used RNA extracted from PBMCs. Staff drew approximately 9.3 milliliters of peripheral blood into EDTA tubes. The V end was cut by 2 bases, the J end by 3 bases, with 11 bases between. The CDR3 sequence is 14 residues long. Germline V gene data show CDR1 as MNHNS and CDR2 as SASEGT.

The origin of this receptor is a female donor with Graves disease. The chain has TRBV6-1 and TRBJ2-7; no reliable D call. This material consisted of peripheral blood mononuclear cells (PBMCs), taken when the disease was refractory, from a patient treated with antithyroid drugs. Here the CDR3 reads CASSEQEVRYEQYF. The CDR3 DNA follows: TGTGCCAGCAGTGAACAAGAGGTTCGCTACGAGCAGTACTTC.